This T cell receptor (beta chain) was recorded in a study of shared clonotypes between healthy human individuals. Germline assignment: CDR1 MNHEY and CDR2 SMNVEV (reference sequence). CDR3 size: 17 residues. Trimming cost V 5 bases and J 0 bases, with 19 bases left between them. Several immunoSEQ 96-well plates shared each subset's DNA, each plate a replicate. The method was immunoSEQ multiplex PCR; TCRdb's version includes in-frame clones alone and lacks a portion of them. The profile shows fewer than 2.5 million clones, approximately 93% of them singletons. Adult Caucasians living in Nashville, Tennessee made up all of the donors. Naive CD45RA+ and memory CD45RA-negative subsets were split from CD4+ cells.

The rearrangement uses TRBV27 and TRBJ1-2, with D possibly TRBD1 on 6 matching bases. This clonotype originated in a man in his late teens or twenties in good health. Some clones in this sample may be carry-over from other donors' samples. Sequencing was carried out using naive CD4+ T cells from PBMCs. Subset described: CD45RA+ positively selected. The CDR3 sequence: CASSEKPLQGTNYGYTF. The CDR3 bases are TGTGCCAGCAGTGAGAAGCCGTTACAGGGTACTAACTATGGCTACACCTTC.